One and the same sample provided the 27 T cell receptor beta chains below, sequenced in a study of shared clonotypes between healthy human individuals. Profiling relied on immunoSEQ multiplex PCR, and the TCRdb table lists in-frame clones only, not all of them. The sample has some 650,000 clones, 97% seen once. The specimen was naive CD4+ T cells sorted from blood. Stated subset: CD45RA+ positively selected. The receptors were gathered from a woman aged 25 to 45 in good health.

V is TRBV30 and J is TRBJ2-7; weak D call: TRBD1 (7 bases). The CDR3 is 13 amino acids. The germline gives CDR1 GTSNPN, CDR2 SVGIG (reference sequence). The germline V and J ends were trimmed by 2 bases and 7 bases, with 15 bases remaining between them. CDR3 loop: CAWSPTGAGEQYF. The CDR3 DNA reads as TGTGCCTGGAGTCCCACAGGGGCGGGGGAGCAGTACTTC.

The rearrangement links TRBV28 to TRBJ1-4, with 9 bases fitting TRBD1. V was pared by 2 bases and J by 7 bases, with 5 bases of the junction left unmatched. This CDR3 contains 15 residues. Germline V gene lookup returns CDR1 MDHEN and CDR2 SYDVKM. The CDR3 DNA follows: TGTGCCAGCAGTTTAAGGACAGGGGCGGGTGAAAAACTGTTTTTT. Translated: CASSLRTGAGEKLFF.

The chain combines TRBV5-1 with TRBJ2-2; the match to TRBD2 covers 13 bases. CDR3 size: 19 residues. In germline, CDR1 is SGHRS, CDR2 YFSETQ. Trimming took 0 bases from V and 5 from J; bases not matched to a gene: 10. The CDR3 sequence: CASSLASRTSGRDTGELFF. CDR3 bases: TGCGCCAGCAGCTTGGCCTCCCGGACTAGCGGGAGAGATACCGGGGAGCTGTTTTTT. The complete variable domain, with remaining parts taken from reference TRBV5-1 and TRBJ2-2, reads KAGVTQTPRYLIKTRGQQVTLSCSPISGHRSVSWYQQTPGQGLQFLFEYFSETQRNKGNFPGRFSGRQFSNSRSEMNVSTLELGDSALYLCASSLASRTSGRDTGELFFGEGSRLTVL.

This clone was seen a handful of times. The V and J genes are TRBV4-1 and TRBJ1-2, with a tentative D call TRBD1 (5 bases). Trimming shortened V by 1 base and J by 10 bases, and 19 bases separated the two germline ends. There are 15 residues in the CDR3. From germline, CDR1 is MGHRA and CDR2 YSYEKL. As DNA, the CDR3 is TGCGCCAGCAGCCAAGGTCGAGGGATGACAGAGGCCTACACCTTC. It yields the protein CASSQGRGMTEAYTF.

The chain joins TRBV11-3 to TRBJ2-7, with 7 bases that match TRBD1. This CDR3 comprises 14 residues. Germline V CDR1 and CDR2: SGHNT, YENEEA. Trimming at V came to 5 bases and at J to 6 bases, leaving 10 bases not matched to a gene. DNA of the CDR3: TGTGCCAGCAGCCAAAGGGACAGCGACCCCGAGCAGTACTTC. This gives the protein CASSQRDSDPEQYF.

The chain has TRBV6-1 and TRBJ2-1; a weak D match, TRBD1 (6 bases). Trimming removed 4 bases at V and 0 bases at J, with 16 bases between. The CDR3 has 17 amino acids. CDR1 is MNHNS, CDR2 SASEGT, per germline. CDR3 DNA: TGTGCCAGCAGTGGGGACATAGCGAGGAGCTCCTACAATGAGCAGTTCTTC. Its protein is CASSGDIARSSYNEQFF.

This clone was detected once. V gene TRBV7-9 combines with J gene TRBJ1-2, with 7 positions matching TRBD1. The CDR3 sequence is 15 residues long. Per germline, CDR1 SEHNR and CDR2 FQNEAQ (reference sequence). Unmatched junction bases numbered 11, after V lost 5 bases and J lost 5 bases. DNA of the CDR3: TGTGCCAGCAGCAGACAGGGATCCGGGAGTTATGGCTACACCTTC. It encodes CASSRQGSGSYGYTF.

The rearrangement joins TRBV20-1 to TRBJ2-1, with a weak D call TRBD1 (5 bases). V was clipped by 5 bases and J by 10 bases, with 12 bases between them. In germline, CDR1 is DFQATT, CDR2 SNEGSKA (reference sequence). The CDR3 is 11 amino acids. The CDR3 DNA sequence: TGCAGTGCTTCCAGGGCCAGGGAGCAGTTCTTC. The encoded protein is CSASRAREQFF.

This chain links TRBV28 with TRBJ2-3, with D uncertain. V was cut by 1 base and J by 4 bases, with 12 bases left in between. The CDR3 extends over 15 amino acids. Germline values: CDR1 MDHEN, CDR2 SYDVKM. CDR3 sequence: CASSLYEITADTQYF. The CDR3 region has the DNA TGTGCCAGCAGTTTATACGAGATTACCGCAGATACGCAGTATTTT.

V and J are TRBV6-1 and TRBJ2-7, with D tentatively TRBD1 (5 bases). Looked up from germline, CDR1 is MNHNS and CDR2 is SASEGT. The CDR3 runs to 15 residues. V lost 3 bases and J lost 3, with 15 bases in between. CDR3 nucleotides: TGTGCCAGCAGTGATCTGTCAGGGCGTAACTACGAGCAGTACTTC. It specifies CASSDLSGRNYEQYF.

Points on this clone: The sample holds other DNA sequences that translate to the same CDR3. CDR3 DNA sequence: TGTGCCAGCAGTTTACGGGGGAGCAATCAGCCCCAGCATTTT. This gives the protein CASSLRGSNQPQHF. V and J are TRBV28 and TRBJ1-5; D is possibly TRBD1 (5 bases). V lost 2 bases and J 1 base, leaving 6 bases between the germline ends. The CDR3 extends over 14 amino acids. From germline, CDR1 is MDHEN and CDR2 SYDVKM.

V and J are TRBV9 and TRBJ2-1; 15 bases line up with TRBD2. Germline V gene data show CDR1 as SGDLS and CDR2 as YYNGEE. V dropped 3 bases and J dropped 7; count of bases not matched to a gene: 14. CDR3 length: 19 amino acids. CDR3 sequence reads: CASSAGTGGLAGGLNEQFF. The CDR3 DNA sequence: TGTGCCAGCAGCGCAGGGACAGGGGGACTAGCGGGAGGTCTGAATGAGCAGTTCTTC.

V usage is TRBV5-4 and J usage is TRBJ2-3, with D unclear. The V end lost 6 bases, the J end lost 4 bases, and 18 bases lay between the germline ends. This CDR3 region has 15 residues. Germline V gives CDR1 SGHNT, CDR2 YYREEE (reference sequence). This chain's CDR3 is CASTHLDGSADTQYF. CDR3 sequence (DNA): TGTGCCAGCACCCACCTCGACGGGTCGGCAGATACGCAGTATTTT.

This clone was observed once. This chain uses TRBV5-1 with TRBJ2-2; D uncertain. Germline V gene data show CDR1 as SGHRS and CDR2 as YFSETQ. The CDR3 sequence is 12 residues long. V lost 4 bases and J lost 0, with 1 base in between. CDR3 loop: CASSTNTGELFF. CDR3 nucleotide sequence: TGCGCCAGCAGCACGAACACCGGGGAGCTGTTTTTT.

The V and J genes are TRBV2 and TRBJ1-2, with TRBD1 identical over 8 bases. Germline CDR1 reads SNHLY; CDR2 reads FYNNEI. CDR3 length: 14 amino acids. V trimming: 8 bases; J trimming: 9 bases; junction bases outside the gene matches: 14. CDR3 in amino acids: CASCGGAGGRSYTF. The CDR3 DNA sequence: TGTGCCAGCTGCGGTGGGGCAGGGGGCAGAAGCTACACCTTC.

This rearrangement joins TRBV29-1 to TRBJ2-5; 7 bases are shared with TRBD2. The CDR3 totals 14 residues. The germline V gene encodes CDR1 SQVTM and CDR2 ANQGSEA. J gave up 5 bases and V 7 bases, and 13 bases lay outside the gene matches. For the CDR3, the DNA is TGCAGCGCGCGGGGAGGGTCGGGTTCGGAGACCCAGTACTTC. Protein sequence: CSARGGSGSETQYF.

J is TRBJ1-1 and V is TRBV30; D is unclear. The V gene lost 3 bases and the J gene lost 0 bases, with 11 bases spanning the gap. This CDR3 is 14 amino acids long. CDR1 GTSNPN and CDR2 SVGIG come from the germline V gene (reference sequence). CDR3 nucleotides: TGTGCCTGGAGCCTAAGGCAGTTGAACACTGAAGCTTTCTTT. Translated: CAWSLRQLNTEAFF.

This rearrangement joins TRBV6-1 to TRBJ2-1, with 9 bases aligning to TRBD1. CDR3 size: 15 residues. With 6 bases clipped from V and 1 base from J, the junction kept 4 bases outside the gene matches. Germline V gene data show CDR1 as MNHNS and CDR2 as SASEGT. CDR3 in DNA: TGTGCCAGCAGCTCGGGACAGGGATCCTACAATGAGCAGTTCTTC. This sequence encodes CASSSGQGSYNEQFF.

This clone was counted once. V is TRBV6-6 and J is TRBJ2-2, with TRBD2 matching over 8 bases. Germline V gene lookup returns CDR1 MNHNY and CDR2 SVGAGI (reference sequence). V shed 2 bases and J 3 bases; nucleotides not matched to a gene: 2. The CDR3 is made up of 15 amino acids. The CDR3 DNA sequence: TGTGCCAGCAGTTACGGAGCGGGGGACACCGGGGAGCTGTTTTTT. As protein: CASSYGAGDTGELFF.

The rearrangement joins TRBV7-9 to TRBJ2-7; TRBD2 matches at 9 bases. The CDR3 runs 14 residues. V dropped 6 bases and J dropped 3; count of bases not matched to a gene: 6. The germline V gene encodes CDR1 SEHNR and CDR2 FQNEAQ (reference sequence). CDR3 nucleotides: TGTGCCAGCAGGGTTAGCGGGAGTAACTACGAGCAGTACTTC. Amino acid sequence: CASRVSGSNYEQYF.

The V and J genes are TRBV27 and TRBJ1-1, with D tentatively TRBD1 (6 bases). With 6 bases removed from V and 4 bases from J, the gap between germline ends came to 21 bases. CDR1 and CDR2 from the germline V gene are MNHEY and SMNVEV (reference sequence). This CDR3 comprises 16 residues. CDR3 DNA: TGTGCCAGCAGAACAGGGAGGAATATTAATTTCACTGAAGCTTTCTTT. Translating gives CASRTGRNINFTEAFF.

The chain combines TRBV11-2 with TRBJ1-1; D possibly corresponds to TRBD1 (6 bases). The V gene's germline CDR1 is SGHAT and CDR2 FQNNGV. The CDR3 spans 15 residues. V lost 3 bases to trimming and J lost 3 bases, with 14 bases between them. CDR3 DNA sequence: TGTGCCAGCAGCTTCGCGGGGGGGGCTTACACTGAAGCTTTCTTT. It encodes CASSFAGGAYTEAFF.

The rearrangement joins TRBV6-6 to TRBJ2-3; D possibly matches TRBD1 or TRBD2 (5 bases each). The germline CDR1 and CDR2 sequences are MNHNY and SVGAGI (reference sequence). V lost 5 bases and J 4 bases, leaving 7 bases between the germline ends. The CDR3 has 12 amino acids. CDR3: CASSTGPDTQYF. CDR3 bases: TGTGCCAGCAGTACGGGACCAGATACGCAGTATTTT.

The chain recombines TRBV7-8 with TRBJ1-1; D call uncertain. V was pared by 6 bases and J by 4 bases, with 12 bases between. The CDR3 length is 13 residues. Germline CDR1 reads SGHVS; CDR2 reads FQNEAQ. CDR3 amino acids: CASRRLGGTEAFF. The DNA of the CDR3 is TGTGCCAGCAGAAGACTCGGAGGCACTGAAGCTTTCTTT. Full variable domain (remainder filled in from reference TRBV7-8 and TRBJ1-1): GAGVSQSPRYKVAKRGQDVALRCDPISGHVSLFWYQQALGQGPEFLTYFQNEAQLDKSGLPSDRFFAERPEGSVSTLKIQRTQQEDSAVYLCASRRLGGTEAFFGQGTRLTVV.

This clone was seen only once. This chain links TRBV10-3 with TRBJ2-1; TRBD2 matches 11 bases. Germline V gene sequence: CDR1 ENHRY, CDR2 SYGVKD. V gave up 0 bases and J gave up 7 bases; unmatched junction bases: 14. There are 19 residues in the CDR3. The CDR3 is CAISESGVGLAGGRNEQFF. The CDR3 nucleotides read TGTGCCATCAGTGAGTCCGGAGTAGGTTTAGCGGGAGGGCGGAATGAGCAGTTCTTC.

In this sample, this clone turned up once. The chain recombines TRBV6-1 with TRBJ2-1; D remains unclear. Germline CDR1 is MNHNS and CDR2 is SASEGT. Trimming took 6 bases from V and 10 from J, leaving 10 bases between them. The CDR3 is 11 residues long. CDR3 sequence: CASRGIREQFF. CDR3 nucleotides: TGTGCCAGCAGGGGGATACGGGAGCAGTTCTTC.

V is TRBV14 and J is TRBJ2-7; 11 bases are shared with TRBD2. The CDR3 is 17 amino acids. Germline-derived CDR1 and CDR2 are SGHDN and FVKESK. The trim removed 1 base at V and 1 base at J, leaving 6 bases unmatched. CDR3 coding DNA: TGTGCCAGCAGCCAAGTGGGACTAGCGGCGCTTTCCTACGAGCAGTACTTC. Its translation: CASSQVGLAALSYEQYF. Based on the CDR3 plus reference TRBV14 and TRBJ2-7, the full variable domain is EAGVTQFPSHSVIEKGQTVTLRCDPISGHDNLYWYRRVMGKEIKFLLHFVKESKQDESGMPNNRFLAERTGGTYSTLKVQPAELEDSGVYFCASSQVGLAALSYEQYFGPGTRLTVT.